Presented here are 23 T cell receptor beta chains from one specimen sequenced in a study of cytomegalovirus exposure and HLA in healthy donors. Sequencing used immunoSEQ multiplex PCR; TCRdb keeps in-frame clones, though not all of them. The sample yields 45,000 to 55,000 clones, 88% seen once. The sample taken for sequencing was PBMCs. The receptors derive from a woman between 25 and 40 years old in good health and CMV-seronegative.

The rearrangement joins TRBV7-2 to TRBJ2-1; no definite D call. V was shortened by 4 bases and J by 3 bases, with 16 bases between the two germline ends. Looked up from germline, CDR1 is SGHTA and CDR2 is FQGNSA. This CDR3 spans 16 amino acids. CDR3 amino acids: CASSSLTSGYYNEQFF. The CDR3 DNA is TGTGCCAGCAGCTCCCTTACTTCTGGTTACTACAATGAGCAGTTCTTC.

The V gene is TRBV28, the J gene TRBJ2-1, with 10 bases identical to TRBD1. In germline, CDR1 is MDHEN, CDR2 SYDVKM. The CDR3 is 16 residues long. V was clipped by 6 bases and J by 6 bases; unmatched bases: 11. The CDR3 sequence is CASRPLGTGVSNEQFF. The CDR3 region has the DNA TGTGCCAGCAGGCCCCTCGGGACAGGGGTGTCCAATGAGCAGTTCTTC.

J is TRBJ1-5 and V is TRBV28, with D tentatively TRBD1 (6 bases). The V end was cut by 3 bases, the J end by 3 bases, with 15 bases between. The V gene's germline CDR1 is MDHEN and CDR2 SYDVKM. This CDR3 contains 16 residues. The DNA for the CDR3 is TGTGCCAGCAGTTTGCACCCGACAGGTACCAATCAGCCCCAGCATTTT. Translation: CASSLHPTGTNQPQHF.

The chain carries TRBV28 and TRBJ2-7, with 12 bases lining up with TRBD1. The CDR3 covers 15 residues. Germline assignment: CDR1 MDHEN and CDR2 SYDVKM. V trimming: 3 bases; J trimming: 6 bases; junction bases outside the gene matches: 6. The CDR3: CASSLAGTGGFEQYF. CDR3 sequence (DNA): TGTGCCAGCAGTTTGGCCGGGACAGGGGGCTTCGAGCAGTACTTC.

The rearrangement links TRBV7-2 to TRBJ2-7, with 7 bases matching TRBD2. The V gene's germline CDR1 is SGHTA and CDR2 FQGNSA. The CDR3 has 15 amino acids. The J segment lost 2 bases and the V segment lost 1 base, leaving 5 bases of the junction unmatched. CDR3 sequence reads: CASSLDPGGAYEQYF. CDR3 nucleotide sequence: TGTGCCAGCAGCTTAGACCCGGGAGGCGCCTACGAGCAGTACTTC.

J is TRBJ1-1 and V is TRBV7-8; weak D call: TRBD1 (5 bases). V lost 0 bases, J lost 7 bases, and 21 bases lay in between. The CDR3 sequence is 17 residues long. Per the germline V gene, CDR1 is SGHVS and CDR2 is FQNEAQ. As DNA, the CDR3 is TGTGCCAGCAGCTTAGCGCGGGGACCATACGACGCCGTTGAAGCTTTCTTT. It encodes CASSLARGPYDAVEAFF.

The chain couples TRBV27 to TRBJ2-7; TRBD2 agrees at 7 bases. The germline CDR1 and CDR2 sequences are MNHEY and SMNVEV (reference sequence). The CDR3 totals 13 residues. The V gene end was trimmed by 3 bases and the J gene end by 5 bases; junction bases not matched to a gene: 4. The CDR3 nucleotides are TGTGCCAGCAGTTTCAAGACTAGCCACGAGCAGTACTTC. Translated: CASSFKTSHEQYF.

V gene TRBV19 combines with J gene TRBJ2-7; D remains ambiguous. Germline CDR1 and CDR2: LNHDA and SQIVND (reference sequence). The CDR3 is 13 residues long. Trimming shortened V by 3 bases and J by 2 bases, and 8 bases separated the two germline ends. CDR3 DNA: TGTGCCAGTAGTATTACTGGTACCTACGAGCAGTACTTC. Its protein is CASSITGTYEQYF.

This chain joins TRBV10-3 and TRBJ2-2; TRBD1 aligns across 7 bases. CDR1 is ENHRY, CDR2 SYGVKD, per germline. CDR3 size: 15 residues. After removal of 4 bases from V and 4 bases from J, the junction contained 6 bases not matched to a gene. CDR3: CAISGGQSTTGELFF. CDR3 DNA: TGTGCCATCAGTGGGGGACAGTCCACCACCGGGGAGCTGTTTTTT.

The V and J genes are TRBV5-6 and TRBJ1-2; TRBD1 agrees at 7 bases. V dropped 4 bases and J dropped 9; count of bases not matched to a gene: 3. The CDR3 runs 11 residues. The germline CDR1 and CDR2 sequences are SGHDT and YYEEEE. The DNA of the CDR3 is TGTGCCAGCAGCCGGGACAGCAGCTACACCTTC. Translating it yields CASSRDSSYTF. The full variable domain, in which reference TRBV5-6 and TRBJ1-2 provide the parts outside the CDR3, is DAGVTQSPTHLIKTRGQQVTLRCSPKSGHDTVSWYQQALGQGPQFIFQYYEEEERQRGNFPDRFSGHQFPNYSSELNVNALLLGDSALYLCASSRDSSYTFGSGTRLTVV.

CDR3 sequence: CASSQDRGSSYEQYF. For the CDR3, the DNA is TGCGCCAGCAGCCAAGATCGGGGAAGCTCCTACGAGCAGTACTTC. This chain joins TRBV4-1 and TRBJ2-7; D possibly corresponds to TRBD2 (5 bases). Trimming pared 0 bases from V and 0 bases from J, leaving 9 bases between. CDR1 and CDR2 (germline): MGHRA, YSYEKL. The CDR3 spans 15 residues.

J is TRBJ1-5 and V is TRBV19, with 9 positions matching TRBD1. This CDR3 comprises 16 residues. CDR1 is LNHDA, CDR2 SQIVND, per germline (reference sequence). V lost 7 bases, J lost 5 bases, and 12 bases stayed unmatched. Here the CDR3 DNA reads TGTGCCAGTACCGCCCTGGGACAGGGTACTTATCAGCCCCAGCATTTT. Amino acid sequence: CASTALGQGTYQPQHF.

Notes on this clone: The junction departs from germline at one end; a sequencing error may be responsible. J is TRBJ2-7 and V is TRBV11-3; TRBD1 aligns across 10 bases. CDR1 is SGHNT and CDR2 is YENEEA in the germline V gene. The CDR3 is 15 amino acids. The CDR3 DNA sequence: TGCGCCAGCAGCTTAGAACGGGACAGGGGCGTGGAGCAGTACTTC. Its protein product is CASSLERDRGVEQYF.

V and J are TRBV9 and TRBJ2-7; TRBD2 aligns across 13 bases. The CDR3 runs to 16 residues. Germline V CDR1 and CDR2: SGDLS, YYNGEE. The ends lost 4 bases at V and 3 bases at J; junction bases unmatched: 7. The CDR3 reads CASSPKRTSGSYEQYF. In DNA form, the CDR3 reads TGTGCCAGCAGCCCTAAAAGGACTAGCGGGAGCTACGAGCAGTACTTC.

V and J are TRBV29-1 and TRBJ2-7; D might be TRBD2 (5 bases). The CDR3 extends over 12 amino acids. V dropped 6 bases and J dropped 0 bases, with 9 bases sitting between them. The V gene's germline CDR1 is SQVTM and CDR2 ANQGSEA. This chain's CDR3 is CSVEGSSYEQYF. The CDR3 nucleotides are TGCAGCGTCGAGGGCAGCTCCTACGAGCAGTACTTC.

The gene calls are TRBV2 and TRBJ1-5; D is ambiguous. CDR1 is SNHLY and CDR2 is FYNNEI in the germline V gene. Trimming removed 8 bases at V and 7 bases at J, with 15 bases between. The CDR3 contains 13 residues. The CDR3 DNA follows: TGTGCCAGCGGTCGAGGTAAGGTCCAGCCCCAGCATTTT. It translates to CASGRGKVQPQHF.

The chain links TRBV29-1 to TRBJ1-2, with TRBD1 matching over 8 bases. The CDR3 extends over 12 amino acids. V trimming: 7 bases; J trimming: 6 bases; junction bases outside the gene matches: 7. Germline V gives CDR1 SQVTM, CDR2 ANQGSEA. This chain's CDR3 is CSAPGQGDGYTF. The DNA for the CDR3 is TGCAGCGCCCCCGGACAGGGCGATGGCTACACCTTC.

This chain joins TRBV7-9 and TRBJ2-7; TRBD1 agrees at 7 bases. The CDR3 is made up of 17 amino acids. Germline loops: CDR1 SEHNR, CDR2 FQNEAQ (reference sequence). V dropped 0 bases and J dropped 1; count of bases not matched to a gene: 9. The CDR3 DNA sequence: TGTGCCAGCAGCTTAGCGGCACAGGGGCATTTTTCCTACGAGCAGTACTTC. Amino acid sequence: CASSLAAQGHFSYEQYF.

This chain links TRBV18 with TRBJ1-4, with D uncertain. The V end was cut by 4 bases, the J end by 7 bases, with 10 bases between. Germline CDR1 and CDR2: KGHSH and LQKENI. The CDR3 totals 13 residues. The CDR3 spells CASSQVSGEKLFF. For the CDR3, the DNA is TGTGCCAGCTCACAAGTGTCGGGTGAAAAACTGTTTTTT.

This chain links TRBV5-1 with TRBJ2-7; 12 nucleotides match TRBD1. J lost 5 bases, V lost 4 bases, and 10 bases had no gene match. CDR3 length: 16 residues. Germline V gives CDR1 SGHRS, CDR2 YFSETQ. The CDR3 loop is CASSPRPGTGGHEQYF. In DNA form, the CDR3 reads TGCGCCAGCAGCCCCAGACCCGGGACAGGGGGCCACGAGCAGTACTTC.

The rearrangement uses TRBV4-1 and TRBJ2-7, with D possibly TRBD2 on 5 matching bases. V was cut by 2 bases and J by 2 bases, with 13 bases left in between. Germline V gene lookup returns CDR1 MGHRA and CDR2 YSYEKL. The CDR3 length is 15 residues. CDR3 amino acids: CASSQTDYVTYEQYF. As DNA, the CDR3 is TGCGCCAGCAGCCAAACTGACTACGTTACCTACGAGCAGTACTTC.

CDR3 amino acids: CASSYESDTEAFF. CDR3 nucleotide sequence: TGTGCCAGCAGTTACGAGTCCGACACTGAAGCTTTCTTT. The chain has TRBV6-6 and TRBJ1-1; D is undetermined. V gave up 2 bases and J gave up 3 bases, with 7 bases separating them. This CDR3 is built from 13 residues. CDR1 MNHNY and CDR2 SVGAGI come from the germline V gene (reference sequence).

This sequence joins TRBV11-2 and TRBJ2-3, with D perhaps matching TRBD2 (5 bases). Between the trimmed V and J ends, which lost 5 bases and 8 bases, there was a span of 14 bases. Germline V gene data show CDR1 as SGHAT and CDR2 as FQNNGV. This CDR3 region has 13 residues. The CDR3 bases are TGTGCCAGCAGCCCCCAAGTGGGAGCTACGCAGTATTTT. Its translation: CASSPQVGATQYF.